These T cell receptor beta chains were read from a single sample in a study of follicular helper T cells after annual influenza vaccination. Sequencing used immunoSEQ multiplex PCR; TCRdb keeps in-frame clones, though not all of them. Among 13,000 or so clones listed, roughly three quarters were seen once. Here the sequenced sample was CXCR5+ CD38- circulating T follicular helper cells from blood, taken on the day of influenza vaccination. The receptors shown here come from an adult who received the influenza vaccine. Each CDR3 is given with its conserved first and last residue. The D gene is left open where the match is weak. Clone size is shown for a subset of rows, as once, few, many or a class of expanded clone.

clone_size | cdr3_length | d_call | j_call | v_call | cdr3_aa | cdr3_nt
. | 15 | . | TRBJ1-5 | TRBV12-2 | CASRGRDSNNQPQHF | TGTGCAAGTCGCGGGAGGGACAGCAACAATCAGCCCCAGCATTTT
. | 15 | . | TRBJ1-5 | TRBV7-6 | CASSLARGVAQPQHF | TGTGCCAGCAGCTTAGCCCGGGGGGTAGCTCAGCCCCAGCATTTT
. | 13 | TRBD1 | TRBJ2-4 | TRBV2 | CASSGQGKNIQYF | TGTGCCAGCAGTGGACAGGGCAAAAACATTCAGTACTTC
. | 16 | . | TRBJ2-7 | TRBV4-1 | CASSQEEDRRVYEQYF | TGCGCCAGCAGCCAAGAGGAAGACAGGAGGGTCTACGAGCAGTACTTC
. | 14 | TRBD1 | TRBJ1-3 | TRBV2 | CASSEVQGESTIYF | TGTGCCAGCAGTGAAGTGCAGGGGGAGAGCACCATATATTTT
. | 11 | . | TRBJ2-1 | TRBV7-9 | CASESYNEQFF | TGTGCCAGCGAGTCATACAATGAGCAGTTCTTC
. | 17 | TRBD1 | TRBJ1-3 | TRBV5-6 | CASSFSGTGASGNTIYF | TGTGCCAGCAGCTTTAGCGGGACAGGGGCTTCTGGAAACACCATATATTTT
. | 12 | . | TRBJ1-6 | TRBV28 | CASSLSGTTLHF | TGTGCCAGCAGTTTATCCGGGACAACCCTCCACTTT
. | 14 | . | TRBJ2-7 | TRBV11-1 | CASSLALGTGEQYF | TGTGCCAGCAGCTTAGCTCTTGGGACTGGCGAGCAGTACTTC
few | 11 | . | TRBJ2-7 | TRBV30 | CAWSGGAEQYF | TGTGCCTGGAGTGGGGGTGCTGAGCAGTACTTC
. | 14 | . | TRBJ2-6 | TRBV27 | CASSLLSGANVLTF | TGTGCCAGCAGTCTTCTCTCTGGGGCCAACGTCCTGACTTTC
. | 14 | . | TRBJ2-7 | TRBV19 | CASSPTDSYHEQYF | TGTGCCAGTAGTCCCACGGACAGTTACCACGAGCAGTACTTC
. | 14 | . | TRBJ1-1 | TRBV28 | CASSLWGDASEAFF | TGTGCCAGCAGTTTATGGGGAGATGCTTCTGAAGCTTTCTTT
few | 16 | TRBD1 | TRBJ1-5 | TRBV7-2 | CASSLAVQGRNQPQHF | TGTGCCAGCAGCTTAGCCGTACAGGGGAGGAATCAGCCCCAGCATTTT
. | 11 | . | TRBJ2-5 | TRBV18 | CASSPGETQYF | TGTGCCAGCTCACCGGGTGAGACCCAGTACTTC
. | 14 | . | TRBJ2-7 | TRBV7-8 | CASSLAAQSSEQYF | TGTGCCAGCAGCTTAGCGGCACAGTCTAGCGAGCAGTACTTC
few | 15 | . | TRBJ1-2 | TRBV27 | CASSLIPGPQGGYTF | TGTGCCAGCAGCTTGATTCCCGGGCCCCAGGGGGGCTACACCTTC
. | 14 | . | TRBJ1-4 | TRBV5-6 | CASSFFRNNEKLFF | TGTGCCAGCAGCTTTTTTAGGAATAATGAAAAACTGTTTTTT
. | 14 | . | TRBJ1-4 | TRBV5-4 | CASSIDRTNEKLFF | TGTGCCAGCAGCATCGACAGGACTAATGAAAAACTGTTTTTT
. | 14 | . | TRBJ2-6 | TRBV28 | CASSQISGANVLTF | TGTGCCAGCAGTCAAATCTCTGGGGCCAACGTCCTGACTTTC
few | 15 | . | TRBJ2-7 | TRBV6-1 | CASSVQTGPSYEQYF | TGTGCCAGCAGTGTCCAGACAGGCCCCTCCTACGAGCAGTACTTC
once | 13 | TRBD1 | TRBJ1-2 | TRBV27 | CASSFGQGYGYTF | TGTGCCAGCAGTTTTGGACAGGGCTATGGCTACACCTTC
. | 12 | . | TRBJ2-1 | TRBV2 | CASSEEDNEQFF | TGTGCCAGCAGTGAAGAGGACAATGAGCAGTTCTTC
once | 14 | . | TRBJ1-2 | TRBV5-4 | CASSLSGAFYGYTF | TGTGCCAGCAGCTTGTCAGGGGCCTTCTATGGCTACACCTTC
. | 13 | . | TRBJ2-1 | TRBV11-3 | CASSTGVGNEQFF | TGTGCCAGCAGCACCGGGGTAGGCAATGAGCAGTTCTTC
. | 14 | . | TRBJ1-6 | TRBV19 | CASSFSSYNSPLHF | TGTGCCAGTAGTTTCAGCTCCTATAATTCACCCCTCCACTTT
few | 13 | . | TRBJ2-3 | TRBV27 | CASRSGMTDTQYF | TGTGCCAGCCGATCAGGAATGACAGATACGCAGTATTTT
. | 13 | . | TRBJ2-5 | TRBV29-1 | CSGALSGRETQYF | TGCAGCGGCGCGCTATCGGGGCGCGAGACCCAGTACTTC
. | 16 | . | TRBJ1-5 | TRBV6-1 | CASSDQAGLSNQPQHF | TGTGCCAGCAGTGATCAGGCAGGGCTTAGCAATCAGCCCCAGCATTTT
. | 16 | . | TRBJ2-1 | TRBV4-3 | CASSQGAQQSYGEQFF | TGCGCCAGCAGCCAAGGCGCACAGCAGTCTTATGGTGAGCAGTTCTTC
. | 12 | TRBD1 | TRBJ1-2 | TRBV5-1 | CASSFRQGAYTF | TGCGCCAGCAGCTTCAGACAGGGAGCCTACACCTTC
. | 16 | . | TRBJ1-3 | TRBV6-1 | CASSEVQIPSGNTIYF | TGTGCCAGCAGTGAAGTTCAGATCCCCTCTGGAAACACCATATATTTT
. | 16 | TRBD1 | TRBJ1-2 | TRBV10-2 | CASSETIGQGSYGYTF | TGCGCCAGCAGCGAAACGATAGGACAGGGGAGCTATGGCTACACCTTC
. | 17 | . | TRBJ1-6 | TRBV4-3 | CASSQSTQSSYNSPLHF | TGCGCCAGCAGCCAATCGACACAGAGCTCCTATAATTCACCCCTCCACTTT
. | 13 | . | TRBJ1-1 | TRBV21-1 | CASSRPKNTEAFF | TGTGCCTCGAGCCGGCCGAAGAACACTGAAGCTTTCTTT
. | 15 | . | TRBJ1-6 | TRBV2 | CASSERQLNNSPLHF | TGTGCCAGCAGTGAACGACAACTCAATAATTCACCCCTCCACTTT
. | 12 | . | TRBJ1-1 | TRBV14 | CASSPSRAEAFF | TGTGCCAGCAGCCCGTCTAGGGCTGAAGCTTTCTTT
. | 14 | . | TRBJ2-5 | TRBV27 | CASRGTNTRETQYF | TGTGCCAGCAGGGGGACCAACACTAGGGAGACCCAGTACTTC
. | 16 | . | TRBJ2-7 | TRBV9 | CASSVGPLTGPYEQYF | TGTGCCAGCAGCGTAGGCCCGCTAACTGGCCCCTACGAGCAGTACTTC
. | 15 | TRBD2 | TRBJ2-1 | TRBV18 | CASSPFGGAYNEQFF | TGTGCCAGCTCACCATTCGGGGGGGCCTACAATGAGCAGTTCTTC
once | 15 | . | TRBJ2-7 | TRBV18 | CASSPTAGVDGEQYF | TGTGCCAGCTCACCCACCGCAGGCGTGGACGGCGAGCAGTACTTC
. | 19 | TRBD2 | TRBJ2-5 | TRBV18 | CASSPSRGLAGGPRETQYF | TGTGCCAGCTCACCATCTCGGGGACTAGCGGGGGGGCCACGAGAGACCCAGTACTTC
. | 15 | . | TRBJ2-2 | TRBV7-6 | CASSLSGVRGGELFF | TGTGCCAGCAGCTTGTCGGGGGTCCGGGGCGGGGAGCTGTTTTTT
once | 16 | . | TRBJ2-3 | TRBV6-1 | CASSEARRVGTDTQYF | TGTGCCAGCAGTGAAGCGCGGAGGGTGGGCACAGATACGCAGTATTTT
few | 11 | . | TRBJ2-7 | TRBV2 | CASNEGYEQYF | TGTGCCAGCAATGAGGGCTACGAGCAGTACTTC